This T cell receptor beta chain was documented in a study of OX40 agonist ivuxolimab in advanced cancers. TCRdb's table, derived via immunoSEQ multiplex PCR, lists solely in-frame clones and lacks some. The sample has tens of thousands of clones; 75% to 95% are singletons. Trimming stripped 1 base from V and 2 bases from J, with 7 bases between. CDR3 length: 13 amino acids. CDR1 is SGHNT and CDR2 is YYREEE in the germline V gene (reference sequence). Blood draws occurred at baseline, cycle 4 day 1, and cycle 7 day 1. The TCR comes from an adult with an advanced solid tumor such as melanoma, head and neck, liver or kidney cancer. The chain recombines TRBV5-4 with TRBJ2-7; either TRBD1 or TRBD2 may fit D (5 bases each). The starting material was CD4+ or CD8+ T cells sorted from blood, obtained in a trial of the OX40 agonist ivuxolimab. This CDR3 reads CASSLQGPYEQYF. The CDR3 DNA reads as TGTGCCAGCAGCTTGCAGGGACCCTACGAGCAGTACTTC.